Below, 11 T cell receptor beta chains from the same sample are listed, as sequenced in a study of T cells in Graves' hyperthyroidism and ophthalmopathy. RNA transcripts provided the source from which TCR beta CDR3 regions were amplified. The TCR CDR3 first-round RT-PCR relied on the HTBI primer set. TCRdb re-derived calls from the multiplex PCR reads in MiXCR, one entry per CDR3 protein. The data contain under 350,000 distinct CDR3 sequences, roughly an eighth of them seen just once; the ten biggest clones take up approximately 7.9%. The sample was blood. The receptor set was obtained from a woman aged 40 to 50 with Graves' hyperthyroidism.

This clonotype was counted many times. The rearrangement links TRBV6-1 to TRBJ2-7; D possibly corresponds to TRBD1 (5 bases). The length of the CDR3 is 14 residues. V lost 5 bases to trimming and J lost 3 bases, with 14 bases between them. Germline lookup yields CDR1 MNHNS and CDR2 SASEGT. The CDR3 DNA reads TGTGCCAGCAGTTCTCCGAGACAGAGCTACGAGCAGTACTTC. It translates to CASSSPRQSYEQYF.

In this sample, this clonotype turned up many times. The chain links TRBV11-1 to TRBJ2-7, with TRBD1 matching over 9 bases. Germline-derived CDR1 and CDR2 are SGHAT and FQDESV (reference sequence). This CDR3 contains 15 residues. The trim removed 2 bases at V and 7 bases at J, leaving 9 bases unmatched. CDR3 residues: CASSLQGQGMGEQYF. The CDR3 bases are TGTGCCAGCAGCTTACAAGGACAGGGGATGGGGGAGCAGTACTTC.

This clonotype was counted many times. The CDR3 protein is CASSLENLNPHNEQFF. CDR3 bases: TGTGCCAGCAGCTTAGAGAACCTCAATCCCCACAATGAGCAGTTCTTC. This rearrangement joins TRBV7-8 to TRBJ2-1; the D is unclear. CDR3 size: 16 residues. Per the germline V gene, CDR1 is SGHVS and CDR2 is FQNEAQ. V was trimmed by 1 base and J by 5 bases, leaving 15 bases between them.

This clonotype was seen a handful of times. The chain couples TRBV18 to TRBJ1-3; the D gene is possibly TRBD1 (6 bases). Germline V gives CDR1 KGHSH, CDR2 LQKENI. CDR3 length: 16 amino acids. V was clipped by 2 bases and J by 3 bases, with 14 bases between them. The CDR3, as DNA: TGTGCCAGCTCACCAGCTCATCAGGGGAGTGGAAACACCATATATTTT. The encoded protein is CASSPAHQGSGNTIYF.

This clonotype was seen at least ten times. This chain joins TRBV30 and TRBJ2-7; tentatively, D is TRBD1 (6 bases). Germline V CDR1 and CDR2: GTSNPN, SVGIG (reference sequence). There are 11 residues in the CDR3. Trimming shortened V by 2 bases and J by 5 bases, and 7 bases separated the two germline ends. The CDR3 loop is CAWSKGDEQYF. DNA of the CDR3: TGTGCCTGGAGTAAGGGGGACGAGCAGTACTTC.

This clonotype appeared many times. The chain's CDR3 is CASSLERDEQYF. CDR3 nucleotides: TGTGCCAGCAGCTTAGAGCGGGACGAGCAGTACTTC. The rearrangement uses TRBV7-9 and TRBJ2-7; perhaps TRBD2 as D (6 bases). Trimming took off 1 base at V and 5 bases at J, with 6 bases between the two ends. The CDR3 runs 12 residues. Germline loops: CDR1 SEHNR, CDR2 FQNEAQ (reference sequence).

The rearrangement joins TRBV5-1 to TRBJ1-4; D gene unclear. The germline V and J ends were trimmed by 0 bases and 5 bases, with 8 bases remaining between them. The CDR3 length is 14 residues. CDR1 is SGHRS and CDR2 is YFSETQ in the germline V gene. The CDR3 region is CASSLVQPNEKLFF. The CDR3 nucleotides are TGCGCCAGCAGCTTGGTTCAGCCCAATGAAAAACTGTTTTTT. The full variable domain, its missing parts supplied by reference TRBV5-1 and TRBJ1-4, is KAGVTQTPRYLIKTRGQQVTLSCSPISGHRSVSWYQQTPGQGLQFLFEYFSETQRNKGNFPGRFSGRQFSNSRSEMNVSTLELGDSALYLCASSLVQPNEKLFFGSGTQLSVL.

This clonotype was detected many times. The V gene is TRBV12-3 or TRBV12-4, the J gene TRBJ2-7; the D gene is possibly TRBD1 (5 bases). V was trimmed by 6 bases and J by 3 bases, leaving 9 bases between them. This CDR3 is 12 amino acids long. CDR3 sequence: CASSSDSYEQYF. CDR3 DNA: TGTGCCAGCAGCTCTGACAGCTACGAGCAGTACTTC.

This clonotype was counted many times. V is TRBV28 and J is TRBJ2-7; 9 bases align to TRBD1. CDR1 and CDR2 from the germline V gene are MDHEN and SYDVKM. V dropped 6 bases and J dropped 3; count of bases not matched to a gene: 12. This CDR3 comprises 16 residues. This CDR3 reads CASSIPGQGPDYEQYF. Here the CDR3 DNA reads TGTGCCAGCAGCATTCCGGGACAGGGACCCGACTACGAGCAGTACTTC.

Concerning this clonotype: Given a much more abundant clone one base away, this may be a read error. This chain links TRBV19 with TRBJ1-5; D remains ambiguous. The germline gives CDR1 LNHDA, CDR2 SQIVND (reference sequence). The CDR3 is 13 residues long. V dropped 6 bases and J dropped 6 bases, with 12 bases sitting between them. The DNA of the CDR3 is TGTGCCAGTAGGCCACCACGGAGTCAGCCCCAGCATTTT. Its protein is CASRPPRSQPQHF.

There are a few counts of this clonotype. The chain has TRBV28 and TRBJ1-2, with D possibly TRBD1 on 6 matching bases. V was shortened by 6 bases and J by 7 bases, with 9 bases between the two germline ends. CDR1 is MDHEN and CDR2 is SYDVKM in the germline V gene. The CDR3 covers 11 residues. The CDR3 DNA reads TGTGCCAGCAGGCAACAGGGTGGCTACACCTTC. The encoded protein is CASRQQGGYTF.